Shown below are 31 T cell receptor beta chains from a single sample sequenced in a study of T cells in Graves' hyperthyroidism and ophthalmopathy. Amplified TCR beta CDR3 regions derived from RNA transcripts. Using the HTBI primer set, a first-round RT-PCR was run on the TCR CDR3. From the multiplex PCR reads, TCRdb called clonotypes with MiXCR, one entry per CDR3 protein. The sample contains hundreds of thousands of distinct CDR3 sequences, about 38% of which appear only once. The sample comprised blood. Receptors were obtained from a man between 18 and 29 years old with Graves' hyperthyroidism.

This clonotype has just a few counts. The chain employs TRBV6-6 and TRBJ1-1; D remains unclear. V was clipped by 5 bases and J by 11 bases, with 18 bases between them. This CDR3 comprises 13 residues. Germline V gene data show CDR1 as MNHNY and CDR2 as SVGAGI (reference sequence). CDR3 coding DNA: TGTGCCAGCAGTCTACAGAAGCACATCGACGCTTTCTTT. Protein: CASSLQKHIDAFF.

This clonotype was counted ten times or more. J is TRBJ1-6 and V is TRBV12-3 or TRBV12-4; D remains ambiguous. Trimming stripped 6 bases from V and 10 bases from J, with 10 bases between. This CDR3 has 12 amino acids. CDR3 residues: CASRLNVSPLHF. In DNA form, the CDR3 reads TGTGCCAGCAGGCTAAACGTATCACCCCTCCACTTT.

This clonotype was seen more than once but under ten times. The V gene is TRBV20-1, the J gene TRBJ1-1; D gene ambiguous. Germline V gene data show CDR1 as DFQATT and CDR2 as SNEGSKA (reference sequence). Between the trimmed V and J ends, which lost 3 bases and 1 base, there was a span of 12 bases. The CDR3 loop spans 14 amino acids. CDR3 nucleotide sequence: TGCAGTGCTAGGAAAGGTTCCACGAACACTGAAGCTTTCTTT. This encodes CSARKGSTNTEAFF.

The table lists this clonotype with many counts. CDR3 DNA sequence: TGTGCCAGCAGTGAAAGGCGGAATGAAAAACTGTTTTTT. Its protein is CASSERRNEKLFF. The chain uses TRBV2 and TRBJ1-4; D remains unclear. Germline V gene sequence: CDR1 SNHLY, CDR2 FYNNEI. There are 13 residues in the CDR3. V shed 2 bases and J shed 5 bases, with 6 bases lying between them.

As regards this clonotype: A much larger clone sits a single nucleotide away, making a read error possible. The chain couples TRBV2 to TRBJ1-2; 8 bases are a match to TRBD1. CDR1 is SNHLY, CDR2 FYNNEI, per germline. The CDR3 runs to 15 residues. Trimming cost V 1 base and J 4 bases; bases outside gene matches: 5. CDR3 loop: CASSEGGQAIYGYTF. Written as DNA, the CDR3 is TGTGCCAGCAGTGAAGGGGGACAGGCGATCTATGGCTACACCTTC. The variable domain in full, completed from reference TRBV2 and TRBJ1-2, reads EPEVTQTPSHQVTQMGQEVILRCVPISNHLYFYWYRQILGQKVEFLVSFYNNEISEKSEIFDDQFSVERPDGSNFTLKIRSTKLEDSAMYFCASSEGGQAIYGYTFGSGTRLTVV.

This clonotype came up a few times. This chain joins TRBV28 and TRBJ2-5; 7 bases agree with TRBD1. The CDR3 sequence is 13 residues long. In germline, CDR1 is MDHEN, CDR2 SYDVKM. Germline trimming cut 7 bases from V and 1 base from J; bases unmatched to any gene: 3. CDR3 sequence reads: CASIRDSQETQYF. CDR3 coding DNA: TGTGCCAGCATTCGGGACAGCCAAGAGACCCAGTACTTC. The whole variable domain, filled in from reference TRBV28 and TRBJ2-5, reads DVKVTQSSRYLVKRTGEKVFLECVQDMDHENMFWYRQDPGLGLRLIYFSYDVKMKEKGDIPEGYSVSREKKERFSLILESASTNQTSMYLCASIRDSQETQYFGPGTRLLVL.

The chain uses TRBV7-2 and TRBJ2-2, with D perhaps matching TRBD2 (5 bases). The V gene's germline CDR1 is SGHTA and CDR2 FQGNSA. This CDR3 contains 15 residues. Trimming left V 5 bases short and J 7 bases short, with 17 bases between. The chain's CDR3 is CASSPYTRSSGELFF. The CDR3 DNA sequence: TGTGCCAGCAGCCCATACACTAGAAGTAGCGGGGAGCTGTTTTTT.

V is TRBV6-6 and J is TRBJ2-7; 10 bases match TRBD2. Germline-derived CDR1 and CDR2 are MNHNY and SVGAGI (reference sequence). The CDR3 is made up of 16 amino acids. Trimming removed 3 bases from V and 2 bases from J; junction bases left unmatched: 7. CDR3 bases: TGTGCCAGCAGTTATAGCGGACTAGCGGAGGCCTACGAGCAGTACTTC. It yields the protein CASSYSGLAEAYEQYF.

The CDR3 is CASSSRDERETDYEQYF. Written as DNA, the CDR3 is TGTGCCAGCAGCTCGCGGGATGAGCGGGAGACAGACTACGAGCAGTACTTC. The chain recombines TRBV7-9 with TRBJ2-7; 8 bases fit TRBD2. Germline V gives CDR1 SEHNR, CDR2 FQNEAQ (reference sequence). This CDR3 comprises 17 residues. Unmatched junction bases numbered 14, after V lost 4 bases and J lost 3 bases. Full variable domain (outside the CDR3, taken from reference TRBV7-9 and TRBJ2-7): DTGVSQNPRHKITKRGQNVTFRCDPISEHNRLYWYRQTLGQGPEFLTYFQNEAQLEKSRLLSDRFSAERPKGSFSTLEIQRTEQGDSAMYLCASSSRDERETDYEQYFGPGTRLTVT.

This clonotype was seen repeatedly, ten times or more. The J gene is TRBJ2-7, the V gene TRBV2, with D tentatively TRBD1 (6 bases). The CDR3 contains 14 residues. In germline, CDR1 is SNHLY, CDR2 FYNNEI. Trimming removed 3 bases from V and 0 bases from J, with 9 bases in between. The CDR3, as DNA: TGTGCCAGCAGTGACCAGGGGAGCTCCTACGAGCAGTACTTC. Amino acid sequence: CASSDQGSSYEQYF.

This clonotype was counted a few times. The chain combines TRBV7-9 with TRBJ2-7, with 10 bases lining up with TRBD2. The CDR3 extends over 15 amino acids. Per the germline V gene, CDR1 is SEHNR and CDR2 is FQNEAQ (reference sequence). The V gene end was trimmed by 5 bases and the J gene end by 5 bases; junction bases not matched to a gene: 9. The CDR3 DNA reads as TGTGCCAGCAGCCAAGATTGGAGCGGGAGGGACGAGCAGTACTTC. Amino acids: CASSQDWSGRDEQYF.

Note on this clonotype: One end of the junction varies from germline; a read error may be responsible. This chain uses TRBV5-1 with TRBJ1-2; perhaps TRBD1 as D (6 bases). Germline CDR1 is SGHRS and CDR2 is YFSETQ. This CDR3 is built from 15 residues. CDR3 coding DNA: TGCGCCAGCAGCTCCGGGACATCATCTAACTATGGCTACGCCTTC. The encoded protein is CASSSGTSSNYGYAF.

This clonotype was picked up a small number of times. The V gene is TRBV7-2, the J gene TRBJ2-2; TRBD1 is a possible D gene (5 bases). Trimming shortened V by 1 base and J by 5 bases, and 20 bases separated the two germline ends. Germline-derived CDR1 and CDR2 are SGHTA and FQGNSA. This CDR3 is 18 amino acids long. CDR3 in amino acids: CASSLEVKPGLRTGELFF. Here the CDR3 DNA reads TGTGCCAGCAGCTTAGAAGTCAAGCCAGGGCTGCGGACCGGGGAGCTGTTTTTT.

The chain recombines TRBV5-1 with TRBJ1-5, with D unclear. The germline gives CDR1 SGHRS, CDR2 YFSETQ. V was shortened by 0 bases and J by 5 bases, with 9 bases between the two germline ends. This CDR3 contains 14 residues. CDR3 nucleotides: TGCGCCAGCAGCTTGGAGGCAGGAGATCAGCCCCAGCATTTT. Protein sequence: CASSLEAGDQPQHF.

This clonotype appeared once. This chain uses TRBV11-2 with TRBJ1-1; D is uncertain. V lost 5 bases and J lost 4, with 20 bases in between. This CDR3 spans 16 amino acids. CDR1 SGHAT and CDR2 FQNNGV come from the germline V gene. CDR3 nucleotide sequence: TGTGCCAGCAGCGCCAGGTCGAGGGTTATGAGCACTGAAGCTTTCTTT. It encodes CASSARSRVMSTEAFF.

The chain has TRBV5-4 and TRBJ2-7, with no clear D. The CDR3 length is 14 residues. Looked up from germline, CDR1 is SGHNT and CDR2 is YYREEE (reference sequence). V was cut by 0 bases and J by 3 bases, with 10 bases left in between. In DNA form, the CDR3 reads TGTGCCAGCAGCTTGGGGCAGACACTCTACGAGCAGTACTTC. This codes for CASSLGQTLYEQYF.

As for this clonotype: Just one base apart from a much larger clone, this may be a read error. The chain employs TRBV5-1 and TRBJ2-6, with D unresolved. Per the germline V gene, CDR1 is SGHRS and CDR2 is YFSETQ. CDR3 length: 15 amino acids. The CDR3 sequence is CASLFRCSRANVLTF. CDR3 sequence (DNA): TGCGCCAGCCTATTCCGCTGCTCTAGGGCCAACGTCCTGACTTTC.

The chain uses TRBV11-3 and TRBJ2-7, with TRBD1 matching over 9 bases. V shed 3 bases, J shed 6 bases, and the junction held 12 bases outside the gene matches. CDR3 size: 16 residues. Per germline, CDR1 SGHNT and CDR2 YENEEA. CDR3 nucleotide sequence: TGTGCCAGCAGCTTCTCTACCGGGACAGGGAAGACCGAGCAGTACTTC. This sequence encodes CASSFSTGTGKTEQYF.

This clonotype has a count of ten or more. The rearrangement links TRBV20-1 to TRBJ1-6; D unresolved. The CDR3 is 11 amino acids. Trimming took off 4 bases at V and 8 bases at J, with 6 bases between the two ends. Germline assignment: CDR1 DFQATT and CDR2 SNEGSKA (reference sequence). The CDR3 sequence: CSANPDSPLHF. The CDR3 nucleotides read TGCAGTGCTAACCCCGATTCACCCCTCCACTTT.

The V call is TRBV6-1, the J call TRBJ2-3; TRBD2 matches 7 bases. The CDR3 is 13 residues long. V shed 6 bases, J shed 1 base, and the junction held 1 base outside the gene matches. Germline V gene lookup returns CDR1 MNHNS and CDR2 SASEGT. CDR3 bases: TGTGCCAGCAGGGCGGGAGGCACAGATACGCAGTATTTT. This gives the protein CASRAGGTDTQYF.

The chain joins TRBV25-1 to TRBJ2-5, with 10 positions matching TRBD2. The CDR3 runs to 17 residues. The V gene's germline CDR1 is MGHDK and CDR2 SYGVNS. After removal of 2 bases from V and 5 bases from J, the junction contained 11 bases not matched to a gene. CDR3 nucleotides: TGTGCCAGCAGTGAAGGGTCGGCTAGCGGGAGTGGGGAGACCCAGTACTTC. Residues: CASSEGSASGSGETQYF. Using reference TRBV25-1 and TRBJ2-5 for the parts outside the CDR3, the full variable domain is EADIYQTPRYLVIGTGKKITLECSQTMGHDKMYWYQQDPGMELHLIHYSYGVNSTEKGDLSSESTVSRIRTEHFPLTLESARPSHTSQYLCASSEGSASGSGETQYFGPGTRLLVL.

This chain connects TRBV7-2 to TRBJ1-5; TRBD1 aligns across 9 bases. V gave up 5 bases and J gave up 5 bases; unmatched junction bases: 4. Per germline, CDR1 SGHTA and CDR2 FQGNSA. The CDR3 is made up of 14 amino acids. In nucleotides, the CDR3 is TGTGCCAGCAGCGACAGGGGGGATTATCAGCCCCAGCATTTT. It specifies CASSDRGDYQPQHF.

This clonotype was recorded a few times. The rearrangement links TRBV7-9 to TRBJ2-7, with 7 bases identical to TRBD1. Germline V CDR1 and CDR2: SEHNR, FQNEAQ (reference sequence). V gave up 5 bases and J gave up 1 base; unmatched junction bases: 8. The CDR3 sequence is 15 residues long. The CDR3 DNA sequence: TGTGCCAGCAGCCGCCCACAGGGGCTTTCCTACGAGCAGTACTTC. Amino acid sequence: CASSRPQGLSYEQYF.

The chain links TRBV7-8 to TRBJ1-1, with a weak D call TRBD1 (5 bases). V lost 5 bases, J lost 7 bases, and 14 bases lay in between. The germline CDR1 and CDR2 sequences are SGHVS and FQNEAQ. This CDR3 spans 13 amino acids. The CDR3 sequence: CASSGGRQNEAFF. The CDR3 nucleotides read TGTGCCAGCAGCGGGGGTCGCCAAAATGAAGCTTTCTTT.

This chain uses TRBV6-5 with TRBJ1-2; 7 nucleotides match TRBD1. This CDR3 region has 16 residues. With 0 bases clipped from V and 2 bases from J, the junction kept 6 bases outside the gene matches. CDR1 and CDR2 (germline): MNHEY, SVGAGI. The CDR3 bases are TGTGCCAGCAGTTACTCGACGCCAGGGGGGAACTATGGCTACACCTTC. Amino acids: CASSYSTPGGNYGYTF.

This clonotype was seen a handful of times. The chain recombines TRBV27 with TRBJ2-7, with a weak D call TRBD1 (6 bases). CDR1 is MNHEY and CDR2 is SMNVEV in the germline V gene (reference sequence). V lost 6 bases and J lost 2, with 20 bases in between. The CDR3 is 16 residues long. CDR3: CASSPEFRTDAYEQYF. The CDR3 DNA reads TGTGCCAGCAGCCCCGAGTTCCGGACAGATGCCTACGAGCAGTACTTC.

This clonotype was detected ten times or more. The CDR3 loop is CSASAAEGYEQYF. CDR3 nucleotide sequence: TGCAGTGCTAGCGCCGCAGAGGGCTACGAGCAGTACTTC. The rearrangement uses TRBV20-1 and TRBJ2-7; a weak D match, TRBD2 (5 bases). Germline V gene lookup returns CDR1 DFQATT and CDR2 SNEGSKA (reference sequence). The CDR3 spans 13 residues. V lost 3 bases to trimming and J lost 3 bases, with 12 bases between them.

Details on this clonotype: This clone may be a read error of a much larger clone one base away. The CDR3, as DNA: TGTGCCACCAGCGAATCATGGACAGGCCTGGGGGAGGCCCAGTACTTC. This sequence encodes CATSESWTGLGEAQYF. This chain links TRBV15 with TRBJ2-5, with a tentative D call TRBD1 (7 bases). V lost 5 bases and J lost 9, with 25 bases in between. CDR3 length: 16 amino acids. Germline-derived CDR1 and CDR2 are LNHNV and YYDKDF (reference sequence).

The chain uses TRBV9 and TRBJ2-5; D remains ambiguous. CDR1 is SGDLS and CDR2 is YYNGEE in the germline V gene. There are 13 residues in the CDR3. Trimming removed 4 bases from V and 9 bases from J, with 16 bases in between. CDR3 region: CASSPGPDESQYF. In nucleotides, the CDR3 is TGTGCCAGCAGCCCCGGGCCAGATGAATCCCAGTACTTC.

J is TRBJ2-7 and V is TRBV19, with D possibly TRBD2 on 7 matching bases. The CDR3 sequence is 13 residues long. With 6 bases removed from V and 5 bases from J, the gap between germline ends came to 14 bases. The germline V gene encodes CDR1 LNHDA and CDR2 SQIVND (reference sequence). The CDR3 nucleotides read TGTGCCAGTAGCCATACGGGGGGCAACGAGCAGTACTTC. Translating gives CASSHTGGNEQYF.

This clonotype was seen at least ten times. This chain uses TRBV29-1 with TRBJ2-2; 7 bases are a match to TRBD1. The V gene's germline CDR1 is SQVTM and CDR2 ANQGSEA. The CDR3 has 12 amino acids. V dropped 7 bases and J dropped 6; count of bases not matched to a gene: 5. DNA for the CDR3: TGCAGCGCGACAGGGTGGGCCGGGGAGCTGTTTTTT. Translation: CSATGWAGELFF.